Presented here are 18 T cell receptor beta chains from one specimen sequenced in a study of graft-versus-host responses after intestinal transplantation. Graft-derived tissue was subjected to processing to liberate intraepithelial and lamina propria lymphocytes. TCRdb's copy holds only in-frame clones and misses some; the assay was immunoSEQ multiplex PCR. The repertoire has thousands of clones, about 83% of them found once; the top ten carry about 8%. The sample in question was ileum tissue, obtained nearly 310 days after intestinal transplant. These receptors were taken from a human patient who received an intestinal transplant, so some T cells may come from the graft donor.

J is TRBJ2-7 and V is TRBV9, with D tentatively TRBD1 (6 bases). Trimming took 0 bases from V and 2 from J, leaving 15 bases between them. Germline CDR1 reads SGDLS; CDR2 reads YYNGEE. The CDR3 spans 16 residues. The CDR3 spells CASSVAPGVSTYEQYF. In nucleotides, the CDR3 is TGTGCCAGCAGCGTAGCTCCAGGGGTCTCTACCTACGAGCAGTACTTC.

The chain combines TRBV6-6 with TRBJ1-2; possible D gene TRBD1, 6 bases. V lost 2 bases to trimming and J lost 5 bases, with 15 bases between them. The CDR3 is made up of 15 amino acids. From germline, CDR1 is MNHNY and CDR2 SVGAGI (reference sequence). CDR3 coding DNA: TGTGCCAGCAGTTACCGGGAGACAGGCTCTTATGGCTACACCTTC. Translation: CASSYRETGSYGYTF.

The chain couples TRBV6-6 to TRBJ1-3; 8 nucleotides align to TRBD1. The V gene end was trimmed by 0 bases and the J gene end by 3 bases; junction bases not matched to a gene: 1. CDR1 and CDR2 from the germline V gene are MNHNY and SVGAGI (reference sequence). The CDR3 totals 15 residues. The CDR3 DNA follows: TGTGCCAGCAGTTACTCAACAGGGGGTGGAAACACCATATATTTT. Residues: CASSYSTGGGNTIYF.

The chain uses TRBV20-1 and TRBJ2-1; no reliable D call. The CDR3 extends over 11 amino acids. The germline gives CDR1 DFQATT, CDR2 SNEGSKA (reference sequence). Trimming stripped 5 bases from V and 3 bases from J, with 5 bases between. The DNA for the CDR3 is TGCAGTGCTCCCCTCTACAATGAGCAGTTCTTC. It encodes CSAPLYNEQFF.

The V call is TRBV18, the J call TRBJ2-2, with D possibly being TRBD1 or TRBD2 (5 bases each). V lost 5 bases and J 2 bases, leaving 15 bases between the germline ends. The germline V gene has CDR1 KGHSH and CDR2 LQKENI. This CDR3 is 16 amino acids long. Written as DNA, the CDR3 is TGTGCCAGCTCATTTCTAGCTAGGGGTAACACCGGGGAGCTGTTTTTT. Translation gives CASSFLARGNTGELFF.

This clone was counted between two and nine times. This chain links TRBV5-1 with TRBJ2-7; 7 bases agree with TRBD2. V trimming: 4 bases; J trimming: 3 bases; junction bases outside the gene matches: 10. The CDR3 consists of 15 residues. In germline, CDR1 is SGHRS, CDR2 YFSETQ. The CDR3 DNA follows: TGCGCCAGCAGCGACCTGGGAGGGGCCCGCTACGAGCAGTACTTC. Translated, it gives CASSDLGGARYEQYF.

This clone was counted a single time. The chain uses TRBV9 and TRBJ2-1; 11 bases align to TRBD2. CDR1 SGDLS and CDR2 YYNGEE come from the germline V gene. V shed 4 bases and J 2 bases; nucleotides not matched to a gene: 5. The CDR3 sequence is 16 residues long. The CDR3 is CASSFSGRAPYNEQFF. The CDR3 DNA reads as TGTGCCAGCAGCTTTAGCGGGAGGGCCCCCTACAATGAGCAGTTCTTC.

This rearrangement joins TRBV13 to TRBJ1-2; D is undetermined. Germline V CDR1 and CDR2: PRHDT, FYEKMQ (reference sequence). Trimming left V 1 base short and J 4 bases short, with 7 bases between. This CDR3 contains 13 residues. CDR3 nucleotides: TGTGCCAGCAGCTTAGAAGGCGTCTATGGCTACACCTTC. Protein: CASSLEGVYGYTF.

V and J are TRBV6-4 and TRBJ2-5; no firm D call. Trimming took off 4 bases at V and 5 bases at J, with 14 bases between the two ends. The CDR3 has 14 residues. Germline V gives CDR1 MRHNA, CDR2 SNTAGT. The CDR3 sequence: CASSANDGVETQYF. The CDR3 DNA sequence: TGTGCCAGCAGTGCGAATGACGGAGTGGAGACCCAGTACTTC.

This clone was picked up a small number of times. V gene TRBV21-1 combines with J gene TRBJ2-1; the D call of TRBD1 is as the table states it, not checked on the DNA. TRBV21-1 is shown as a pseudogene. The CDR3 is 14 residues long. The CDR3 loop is CASSRDRGDNEQFF. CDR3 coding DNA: TGTGCCAGCAGCCGGGACAGGGGGGACAATGAGCAGTTCTTC.

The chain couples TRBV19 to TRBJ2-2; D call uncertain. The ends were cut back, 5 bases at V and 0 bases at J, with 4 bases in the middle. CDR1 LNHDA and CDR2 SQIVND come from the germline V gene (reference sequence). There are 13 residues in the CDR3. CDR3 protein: CASSGANTGELFF. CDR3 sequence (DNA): TGTGCCAGTAGTGGGGCGAACACCGGGGAGCTGTTTTTT.

Here the CDR3 reads CASSARWDSYNEQFF. The CDR3 DNA reads as TGCGCCAGCAGCGCCAGGTGGGACTCCTACAATGAGCAGTTCTTC. The chain is built from TRBV4-1 and TRBJ2-1; D unresolved. V was cut by 5 bases and J by 0 bases, with 11 bases left in between. This CDR3 region has 15 residues. Germline CDR1 MGHRA, CDR2 YSYEKL.

CDR3 bases: TGCAGCGTTGAGGAACAGGACTGGGGTGGGAATGAGCAGTTCTTC. This encodes CSVEEQDWGGNEQFF. This chain uses TRBV29-1 with TRBJ2-1; D assignment may be TRBD1 or TRBD2 (5 bases each). CDR1 SQVTM and CDR2 ANQGSEA come from the germline V gene. Trimming removed 3 bases at V and 7 bases at J, with 19 bases between. This CDR3 is built from 15 residues.

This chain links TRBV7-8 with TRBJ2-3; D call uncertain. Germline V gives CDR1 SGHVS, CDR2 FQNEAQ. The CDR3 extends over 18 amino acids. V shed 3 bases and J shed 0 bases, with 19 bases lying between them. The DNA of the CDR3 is TGTGCCAGCAGCTTGCCCCCGCCCCTTCCCGGCAGCACAGATACGCAGTATTTT. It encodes CASSLPPPLPGSTDTQYF.

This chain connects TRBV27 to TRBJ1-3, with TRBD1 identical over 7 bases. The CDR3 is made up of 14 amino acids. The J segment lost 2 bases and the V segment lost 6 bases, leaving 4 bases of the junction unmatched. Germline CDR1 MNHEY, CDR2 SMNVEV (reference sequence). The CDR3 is CASRPQGTGNTIYF. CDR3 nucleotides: TGTGCCAGCAGACCACAGGGGACTGGAAACACCATATATTTT.

The CDR3 nucleotides read TGTGCCAGCAGCTTAGGACAGGGGGCGAGCACTGAAGCTTTCTTT. It yields the protein CASSLGQGASTEAFF. V is TRBV7-2 and J is TRBJ1-1; 10 nucleotides align to TRBD1. The CDR3 covers 15 residues. The germline gives CDR1 SGHTA, CDR2 FQGNSA. The V and J ends lost 1 base and 4 bases, in that order; junction bases with no gene match: 3.

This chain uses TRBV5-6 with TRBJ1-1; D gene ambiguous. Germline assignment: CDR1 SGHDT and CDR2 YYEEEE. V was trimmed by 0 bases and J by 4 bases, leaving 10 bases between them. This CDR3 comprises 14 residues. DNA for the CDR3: TGTGCCAGCAGCTTGGCCGAAAAGGGCACTGAAGCTTTCTTT. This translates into CASSLAEKGTEAFF.

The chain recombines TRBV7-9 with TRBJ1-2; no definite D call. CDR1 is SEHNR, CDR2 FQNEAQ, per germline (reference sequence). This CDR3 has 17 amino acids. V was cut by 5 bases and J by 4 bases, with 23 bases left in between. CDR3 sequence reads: CASSRNPNHGKTYGYTF. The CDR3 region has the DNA TGTGCCAGCAGCCGCAATCCAAACCATGGAAAGACCTATGGCTACACCTTC.